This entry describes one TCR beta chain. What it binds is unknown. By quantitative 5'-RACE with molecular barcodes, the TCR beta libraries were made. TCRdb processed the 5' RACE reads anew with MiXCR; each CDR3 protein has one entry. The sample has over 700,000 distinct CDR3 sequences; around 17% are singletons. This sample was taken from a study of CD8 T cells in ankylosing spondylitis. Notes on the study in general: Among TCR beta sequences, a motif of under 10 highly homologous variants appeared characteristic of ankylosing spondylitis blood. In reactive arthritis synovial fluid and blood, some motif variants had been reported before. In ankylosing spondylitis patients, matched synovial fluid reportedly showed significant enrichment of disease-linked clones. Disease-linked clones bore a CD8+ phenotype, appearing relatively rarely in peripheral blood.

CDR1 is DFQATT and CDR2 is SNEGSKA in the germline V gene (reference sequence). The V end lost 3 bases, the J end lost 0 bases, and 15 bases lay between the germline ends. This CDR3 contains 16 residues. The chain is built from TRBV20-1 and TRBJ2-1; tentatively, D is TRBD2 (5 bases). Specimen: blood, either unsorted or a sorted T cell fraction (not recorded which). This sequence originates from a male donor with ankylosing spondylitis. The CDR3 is CSARVGTRHSYNEQFF. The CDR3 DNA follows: TGCAGTGCTAGGGTCGGTACTAGGCACTCCTACAATGAGCAGTTCTTC.